This T cell receptor (beta chain) was sequenced in a study of blood T cells in healthy people across ages. Trimming at V came to 10 bases and at J to 4 bases, leaving 2 bases not matched to a gene. The CDR3 is 11 residues long. Germline CDR1 MNHEY, CDR2 SVGAGI. Through a sample-barcoded 5' primer and a J-beta primer mix, a second PCR was run for about 6 to 11 cycles. TCRdb redid the calling of the 5' RACE reads with MiXCR, one entry per CDR3 protein. This table has about 1,500,000 distinct CDR3 sequences, roughly 40% appearing once. The TCR comes from a woman aged 18-30 years in good health. The chain has TRBV6-5 and TRBJ1-2, with 8 positions matching TRBD1. The sequencing sample was made of blood. The CDR3 DNA reads as TGTGCCATCGGACAGGGCTATGGCTACACCTTC. Residues: CAIGQGYGYTF.